This entry concerns a single TCR beta chain. The antigen remains unidentified. This CDR3 has 18 amino acids. J lost 1 base, V lost 6 bases, and 9 bases had no gene match. CDR1 SGHAT and CDR2 FQNNGV come from the germline V gene. Assay used: immunoSEQ multiplex PCR; TCRdb lists only in-frame clones, some missing. In the table there are around 75,000 clones, 70% to 90% of which are singletons. The sample comes from a study of OX40 agonist ivuxolimab in advanced cancers. Study-level information: Six ivuxolimab dose levels, 0.01 to 10 mg/kg, were given intravenously every 2 weeks. Three partial responders included one hepatocellular carcinoma patient and two cutaneous melanoma patients.

Study-level points and caveats: The 0.1-3.0 mg/kg partial responders had among the lowest clonal expansion.

The V call is TRBV11-2, the J call TRBJ2-6, with 10 bases matching TRBD1. This sequence was found in an adult with an advanced solid tumor such as melanoma, head and neck, liver or kidney cancer. The input for sequencing was CD4+ or CD8+ T cells sorted from blood, taken in a trial of the OX40 agonist ivuxolimab. The CDR3 DNA follows: TGTGCCAGCAGGGGTCCCGGGACAGGGGAATCTGGGGCCAACGTCCTGACTTTC. Translation: CASRGPGTGESGANVLTF.